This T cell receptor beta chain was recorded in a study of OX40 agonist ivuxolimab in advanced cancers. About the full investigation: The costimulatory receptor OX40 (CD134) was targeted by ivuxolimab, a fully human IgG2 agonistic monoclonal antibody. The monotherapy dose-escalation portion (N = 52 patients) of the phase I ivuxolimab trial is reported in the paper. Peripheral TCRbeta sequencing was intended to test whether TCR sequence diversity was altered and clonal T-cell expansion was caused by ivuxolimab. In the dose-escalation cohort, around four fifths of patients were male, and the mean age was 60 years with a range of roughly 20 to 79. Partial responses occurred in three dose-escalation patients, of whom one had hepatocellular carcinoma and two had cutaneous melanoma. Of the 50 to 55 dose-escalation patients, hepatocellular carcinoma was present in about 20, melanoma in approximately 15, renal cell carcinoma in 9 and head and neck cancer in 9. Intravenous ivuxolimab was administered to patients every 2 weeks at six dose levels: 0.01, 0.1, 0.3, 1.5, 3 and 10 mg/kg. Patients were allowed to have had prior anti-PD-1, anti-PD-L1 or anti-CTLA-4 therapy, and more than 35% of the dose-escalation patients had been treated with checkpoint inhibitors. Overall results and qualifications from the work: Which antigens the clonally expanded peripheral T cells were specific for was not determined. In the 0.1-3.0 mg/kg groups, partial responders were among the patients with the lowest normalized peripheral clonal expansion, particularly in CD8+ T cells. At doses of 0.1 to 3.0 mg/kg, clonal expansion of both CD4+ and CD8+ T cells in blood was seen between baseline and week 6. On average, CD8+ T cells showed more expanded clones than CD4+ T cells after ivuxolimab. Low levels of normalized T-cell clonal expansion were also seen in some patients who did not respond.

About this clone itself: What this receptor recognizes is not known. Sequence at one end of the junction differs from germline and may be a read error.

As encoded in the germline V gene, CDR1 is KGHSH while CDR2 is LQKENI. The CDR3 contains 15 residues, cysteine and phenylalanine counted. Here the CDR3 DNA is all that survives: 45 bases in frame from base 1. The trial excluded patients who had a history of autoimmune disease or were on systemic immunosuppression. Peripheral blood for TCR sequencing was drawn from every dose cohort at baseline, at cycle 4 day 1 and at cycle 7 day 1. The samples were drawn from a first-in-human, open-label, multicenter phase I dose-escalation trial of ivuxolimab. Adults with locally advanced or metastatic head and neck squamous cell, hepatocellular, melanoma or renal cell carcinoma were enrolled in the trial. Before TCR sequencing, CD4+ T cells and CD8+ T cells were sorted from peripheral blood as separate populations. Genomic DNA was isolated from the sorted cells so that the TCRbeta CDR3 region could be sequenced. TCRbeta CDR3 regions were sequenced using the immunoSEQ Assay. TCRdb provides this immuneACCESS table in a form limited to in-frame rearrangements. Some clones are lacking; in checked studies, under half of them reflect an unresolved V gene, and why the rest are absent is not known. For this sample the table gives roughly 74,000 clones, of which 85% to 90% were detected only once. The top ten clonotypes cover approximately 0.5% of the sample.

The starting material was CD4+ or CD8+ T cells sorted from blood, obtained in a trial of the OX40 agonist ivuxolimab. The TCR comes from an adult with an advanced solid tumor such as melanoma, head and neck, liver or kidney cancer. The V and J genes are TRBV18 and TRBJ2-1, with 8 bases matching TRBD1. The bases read TGTGCCAGCTCCCTCACAGGGGGTCAAGACAATGGGCAGTTCTTC. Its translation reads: CASSLTGGQDNGQFF.